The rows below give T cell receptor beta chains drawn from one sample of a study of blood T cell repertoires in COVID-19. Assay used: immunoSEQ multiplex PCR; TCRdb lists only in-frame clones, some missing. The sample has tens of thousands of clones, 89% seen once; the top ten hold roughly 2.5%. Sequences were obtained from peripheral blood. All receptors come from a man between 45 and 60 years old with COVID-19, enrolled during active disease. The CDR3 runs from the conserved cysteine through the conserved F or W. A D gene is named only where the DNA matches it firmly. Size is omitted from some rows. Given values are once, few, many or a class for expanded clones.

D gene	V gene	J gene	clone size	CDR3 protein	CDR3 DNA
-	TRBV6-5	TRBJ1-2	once	CASSLTVYYGYTF	TGTGCCAGCAGTTTGACAGTTTACTATGGCTACACCTTC
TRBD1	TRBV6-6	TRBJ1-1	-	CASSYSTGEAFF	TGTGCCAGCAGTTACTCGACAGGGGAAGCTTTCTTT
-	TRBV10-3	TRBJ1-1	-	CAISESSGYHEAFF	TGTGCCATCAGTGAGTCAAGCGGCTACCACGAAGCTTTCTTT
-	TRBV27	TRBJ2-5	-	CASRQGRETQYF	TGTGCCAGCAGACAGGGGAGGGAGACCCAGTACTTC
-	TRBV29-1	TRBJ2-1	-	CSVAMIQGGNEQFF	TGCAGCGTTGCTATGATACAGGGTGGCAATGAGCAGTTCTTC
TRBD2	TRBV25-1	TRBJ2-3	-	CASSELAGTQYF	TGTGCCAGCAGTGAACTAGCGGGTACGCAGTATTTT
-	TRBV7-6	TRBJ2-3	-	CASSIEGGSTDTQYF	TGTGCCAGCAGCATAGAAGGCGGGAGCACAGATACGCAGTATTTT
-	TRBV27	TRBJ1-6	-	CASRVGGSSYNSPLHF	TGTGCCAGCCGAGTGGGGGGGAGCTCCTATAATTCACCCCTCCACTTT
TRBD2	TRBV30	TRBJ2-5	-	CACVLAGGIQETQYF	TGTGCCTGTGTACTAGCGGGGGGCATACAAGAGACCCAGTACTTC
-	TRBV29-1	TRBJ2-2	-	CSVRVGGVAGELFF	TGCAGCGTTCGGGTTGGAGGGGTGGCCGGGGAGCTGTTTTTT
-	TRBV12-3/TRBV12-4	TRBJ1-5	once	CASSFQENQPQHF	TGTGCCAGCAGTTTTCAGGAAAATCAGCCCCAGCATTTT
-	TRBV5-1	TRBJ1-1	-	CASSLGQATTEAFF	TGCGCCAGCAGCTTGGGTCAGGCTACCACTGAAGCTTTCTTT
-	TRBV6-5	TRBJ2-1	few	CASSYRWSSYNEQFF	TGTGCCAGCAGTTATAGGTGGAGCTCCTACAATGAGCAGTTCTTC
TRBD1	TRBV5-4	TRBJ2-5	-	CASSSISGGGETQYF	TGTGCCAGCAGCAGCATCTCAGGGGGCGGTGAGACCCAGTACTTC
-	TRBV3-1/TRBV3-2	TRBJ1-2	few	CASSPGGYGYTF	TGTGCCAGCAGCCCCGGCGGGTATGGCTACACCTTC
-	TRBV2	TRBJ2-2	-	CASTYTGELFF	TGTGCCAGCACATACACCGGGGAGCTGTTTTTT
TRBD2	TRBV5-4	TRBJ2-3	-	CASSARLAGVSDTQYF	TGTGCCAGCAGCGCTCGACTAGCGGGGGTTTCAGATACGCAGTATTTT
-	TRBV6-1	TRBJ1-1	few	CASSEDRRVNTEAFF	TGTGCCAGCAGTGAAGATAGACGGGTGAACACTGAAGCTTTCTTT
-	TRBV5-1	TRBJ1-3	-	CASSGGIGNTIYF	TGCGCCAGCAGCGGAGGTATTGGAAACACCATATATTTT
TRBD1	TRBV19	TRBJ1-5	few	CASSRLQGAGQPQHF	TGTGCCAGTAGTAGACTACAGGGGGCAGGTCAGCCCCAGCATTTT
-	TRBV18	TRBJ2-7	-	CASSPPGRGVFHEQYF	TGTGCCAGCTCACCACCGGGCAGGGGAGTCTTCCACGAGCAGTACTTC
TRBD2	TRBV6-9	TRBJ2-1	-	CASTAGPTSGGLYNEQFF	TGTGCCAGCACCGCCGGGCCGACTAGCGGGGGGCTTTACAATGAGCAGTTCTTC
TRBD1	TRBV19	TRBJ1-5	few	CASIPAGQGGNQPQHF	TGTGCCAGTATTCCCGCGGGACAGGGCGGCAATCAGCCCCAGCATTTT
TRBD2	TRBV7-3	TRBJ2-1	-	CASSLTRRGRNEQFF	TGTGCCAGCAGCTTAACGAGGCGGGGGAGAAATGAGCAGTTCTTC
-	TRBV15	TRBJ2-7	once	CATSREEGRYEQYF	TGTGCCACCAGCAGAGAAGAGGGCCGCTACGAGCAGTACTTC
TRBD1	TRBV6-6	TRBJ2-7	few	CASRPGTGGNEQYF	TGTGCCAGCAGACCCGGGACAGGGGGTAACGAGCAGTACTTC
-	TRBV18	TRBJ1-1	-	CASSPALERNTEAFF	TGTGCCAGCTCACCAGCGCTTGAGAGGAACACTGAAGCTTTCTTT
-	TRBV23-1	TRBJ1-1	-	CASSHPARRALRTEAFF	TGCGCCAGCAGTCACCCCGCCCGGAGGGCTCTGAGGACTGAAGCTTTCTTT